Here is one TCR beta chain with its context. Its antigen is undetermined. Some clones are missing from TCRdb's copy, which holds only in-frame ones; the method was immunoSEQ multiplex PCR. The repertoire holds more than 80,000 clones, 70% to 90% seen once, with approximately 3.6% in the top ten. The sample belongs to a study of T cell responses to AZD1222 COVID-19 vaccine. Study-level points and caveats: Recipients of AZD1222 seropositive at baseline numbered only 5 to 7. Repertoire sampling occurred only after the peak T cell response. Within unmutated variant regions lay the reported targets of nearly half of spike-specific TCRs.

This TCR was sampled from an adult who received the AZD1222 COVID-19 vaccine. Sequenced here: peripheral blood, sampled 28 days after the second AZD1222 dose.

CDR3 bases: TGTGCCACCAGTGATGGGGGGCAGGGCGACTATGGCTACACCTTC. It translates to CATSDGGQGDYGYTF. V usage is TRBV24-1 and J usage is TRBJ1-2; TRBD1 is a possible D gene (6 bases). CDR3 length: 15 amino acids. V was shortened by 3 bases and J by 3 bases, with 13 bases between the two germline ends. CDR1 KGHDR and CDR2 SFDVKD come from the germline V gene.